The 3 T cell receptor beta chains below come from one sample, sequenced in a study of T cell responses to AZD1222 COVID-19 vaccine. Clones were read by immunoSEQ multiplex PCR, and TCRdb kept only the in-frame ones, dropping some. The table records some 150,000 clones, around nine tenths of them present only once. Sequencing used peripheral blood, obtained on day 0 of AZD1222 vaccination. These receptors all come from an adult in good health.

This chain links TRBV18 with TRBJ2-1, with 7 bases identical to TRBD1. This CDR3 has 14 residues. CDR1 and CDR2 from the germline V gene are KGHSH and LQKENI. Germline trimming cut 3 bases from V and 6 bases from J; bases unmatched to any gene: 5. DNA for the CDR3: TGTGCCAGCTCACCGCTAGGACAGGTCAATGAGCAGTTCTTC. Translation: CASSPLGQVNEQFF.

V and J are TRBV5-4 and TRBJ2-1; 11 positions match TRBD2. The CDR3 runs 17 residues. Per the germline V gene, CDR1 is SGHNT and CDR2 is YYREEE (reference sequence). With V trimmed by 0 bases and J by 0 bases, 2 bases remained unmatched. The CDR3 DNA is TGTGCCAGCAGCTTGGCTAGCGGGGGGAGCTCCTACAATGAGCAGTTCTTC. This translates into CASSLASGGSSYNEQFF.

V usage is TRBV7-9 and J usage is TRBJ2-1, with 8 bases fitting TRBD2. The CDR3 consists of 16 residues. Germline V lookup: CDR1 SEHNR, CDR2 FQNEAQ (reference sequence). Trimming took 5 bases from V and 2 from J; bases not matched to a gene: 8. CDR3 amino acids: CASSPPVTSAYNEQFF. The CDR3 nucleotides read TGTGCCAGCAGCCCCCCGGTGACTAGCGCCTACAATGAGCAGTTCTTC.